This TCR beta chain stems from a study of blood T cell repertoires in COVID-19. As originally analysed: Estimates of nucleated cell counts were drawn from the amplification of reference gene primers. Sequencing was performed with immunoSEQ multiplex PCR; in TCRdb, only in-frame clones are kept and a portion is missing. V and J calls and clone size are copied from that table; D and trimming were computed from the DNA. Of approximately 240,000 clones listed, around 90% are singletons. The study drew participants aged about 18 to 90 years from some 23 US areas. Two consecutive negative NP/OP PCR tests, clearance, or resolved symptoms defined Cohort 3 recovery. The V gene lost 4 bases and the J gene lost 5 bases, with 14 bases spanning the gap. The CDR3 consists of 14 residues. CDR1 and CDR2 from the germline V gene are MNHEY and SVGEGT.

What was sequenced was PBMCs or T cells enriched from blood (not recorded which). This TCR was recovered from a woman under 30 who had recovered from COVID-19. The chain uses TRBV6-2 or TRBV6-3 and TRBJ1-2, with D possibly being TRBD1 (5 bases). Here the CDR3 reads CASSWKGTPYGYTF. CDR3 bases: TGTGCCAGCAGTTGGAAGGGGACTCCATATGGCTACACCTTC.